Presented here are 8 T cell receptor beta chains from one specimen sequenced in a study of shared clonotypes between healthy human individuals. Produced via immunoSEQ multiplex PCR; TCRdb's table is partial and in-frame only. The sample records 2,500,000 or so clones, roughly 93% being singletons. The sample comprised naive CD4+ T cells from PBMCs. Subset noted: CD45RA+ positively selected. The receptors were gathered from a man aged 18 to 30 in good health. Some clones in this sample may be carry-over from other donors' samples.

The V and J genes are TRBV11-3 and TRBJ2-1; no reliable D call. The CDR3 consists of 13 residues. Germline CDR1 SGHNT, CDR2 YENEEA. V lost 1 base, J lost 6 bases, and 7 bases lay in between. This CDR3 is CASSLGRSNEQFF. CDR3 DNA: TGTGCCAGCAGCTTAGGGCGGAGCAATGAGCAGTTCTTC.

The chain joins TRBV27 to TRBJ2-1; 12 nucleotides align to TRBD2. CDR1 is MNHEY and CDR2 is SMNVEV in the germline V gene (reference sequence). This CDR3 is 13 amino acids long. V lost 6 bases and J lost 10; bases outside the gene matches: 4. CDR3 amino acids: CASRTSGRGEQFF. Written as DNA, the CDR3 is TGTGCCAGCAGGACTAGCGGGAGAGGGGAGCAGTTCTTC.

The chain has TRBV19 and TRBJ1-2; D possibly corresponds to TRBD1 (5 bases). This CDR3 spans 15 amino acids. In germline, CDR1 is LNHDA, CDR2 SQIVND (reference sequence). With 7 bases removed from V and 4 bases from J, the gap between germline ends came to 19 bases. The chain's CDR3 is CASNSHSGFVYGYTF. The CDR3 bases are TGTGCCAGTAATAGTCATTCAGGGTTTGTCTATGGCTACACCTTC. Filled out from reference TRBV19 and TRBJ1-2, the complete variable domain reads DGGITQSPKYLFRKEGQNVTLSCEQNLNHDAMYWYRQDPGQGLRLIYYSQIVNDFQKGDIAEGYSVSREKKESFPLTVTSAQKNPTAFYLCASNSHSGFVYGYTFGSGTRLTVV.

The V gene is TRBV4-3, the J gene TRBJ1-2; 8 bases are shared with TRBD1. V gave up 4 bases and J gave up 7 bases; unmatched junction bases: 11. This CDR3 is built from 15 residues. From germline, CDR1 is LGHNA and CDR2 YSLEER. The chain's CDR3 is CASSRQGTGPVGYTF. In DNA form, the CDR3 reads TGCGCCAGCAGCCGACAGGGGACCGGGCCCGTTGGCTACACCTTC.

The CDR3 bases are TGTGCCAGCAGCATGACGCAGGGGGCGACGGCCTACAATGAGCAGTTCTTC. This encodes CASSMTQGATAYNEQFF. This rearrangement joins TRBV5-6 to TRBJ2-1; the match to TRBD1 covers 8 bases. The CDR3 has 17 residues. From germline, CDR1 is SGHDT and CDR2 YYEEEE. V lost 4 bases to trimming and J lost 2 bases; unmatched junction nucleotides: 11.

The CDR3 spells CASSHLAGSHEQYF. CDR3 coding DNA: TGCGCCAGCAGCCACCTAGCGGGATCCCACGAGCAGTACTTC. The rearrangement joins TRBV4-1 to TRBJ2-7; TRBD2 agrees at 9 bases. J lost 5 bases, V lost 3 bases, and 5 bases had no gene match. Germline lookup yields CDR1 MGHRA and CDR2 YSYEKL. The CDR3 contains 14 residues.

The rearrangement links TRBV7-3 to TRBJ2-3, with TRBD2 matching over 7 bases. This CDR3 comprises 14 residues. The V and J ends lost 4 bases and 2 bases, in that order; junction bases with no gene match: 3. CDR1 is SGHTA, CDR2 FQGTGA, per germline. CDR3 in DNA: TGTGCCAGCAGCTCACTAGCGCCCACAGATACGCAGTATTTT. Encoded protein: CASSSLAPTDTQYF.

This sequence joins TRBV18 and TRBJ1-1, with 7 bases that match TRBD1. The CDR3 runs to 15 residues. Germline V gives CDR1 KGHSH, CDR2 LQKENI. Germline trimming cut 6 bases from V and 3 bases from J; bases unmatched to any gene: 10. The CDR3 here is CASSQGQVKDTEAFF. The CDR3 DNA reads TGTGCCAGCTCCCAAGGACAGGTTAAGGACACTGAAGCTTTCTTT.